These 7 T cell receptor beta chains share one sample of origin, sequenced in a study of blood T cell repertoires in COVID-19. Clones were read by immunoSEQ multiplex PCR, and TCRdb kept only the in-frame ones, dropping some. The repertoire includes 72,000 or so clones, around 80% of them detected once, and about 9.1% sits in the top ten. The specimen sequenced was peripheral blood. The receptors come from a human donor in a cohort sampled during active COVID-19.

The V gene is TRBV18, the J gene TRBJ2-1; 8 positions agree with TRBD2. V was clipped by 1 base and J by 3 bases; unmatched bases: 2. Per the germline V gene, CDR1 is KGHSH and CDR2 is LQKENI. The CDR3 runs 15 residues. CDR3 loop: CASSPQAGDYNEQFF. The CDR3 nucleotides are TGTGCCAGCTCACCACAAGCGGGGGACTACAATGAGCAGTTCTTC.

The chain combines TRBV25-1 with TRBJ1-2, with D maybe TRBD1 (6 bases). V was shortened by 5 bases and J by 8 bases, with 12 bases between the two germline ends. The CDR3 extends over 12 amino acids. Germline assignment: CDR1 MGHDK and CDR2 SYGVNS. The CDR3, as DNA: TGTGCCAGCAGTATACAGGGTAGCGGCTACACCTTC. Amino acids: CASSIQGSGYTF.

The chain links TRBV6-6 to TRBJ1-5; possible D gene TRBD1, 6 bases. CDR3 length equals 16 residues. Germline CDR1 reads MNHNY; CDR2 reads SVGAGI (reference sequence). V lost 4 bases and J lost 1, with 14 bases in between. As DNA, the CDR3 is TGTGCCAGCAGTTGGGGGGGCACAGAGAGCAATCAGCCCCAGCATTTT. It encodes CASSWGGTESNQPQHF.

The chain employs TRBV28 and TRBJ1-4; maybe TRBD1 (6 bases). The V end lost 4 bases, the J end lost 8 bases, and 14 bases lay between the germline ends. The CDR3 loop spans 14 amino acids. Germline CDR1 is MDHEN and CDR2 is SYDVKM. The CDR3 DNA is TGTGCCAGCAGTTCGGGCAGGGGAAGGGAAAAACTGTTTTTT. It codes for CASSSGRGREKLFF.

The rearrangement links TRBV6-1 to TRBJ1-1; D call uncertain. Germline loops: CDR1 MNHNS, CDR2 SASEGT. This CDR3 spans 15 amino acids. Trimming shortened V by 2 bases and J by 1 base, and 11 bases separated the two germline ends. Written as DNA, the CDR3 is TGTGCCAGCAGTGAAAATTATGTCGGGAACACTGAAGCTTTCTTT. Translating it yields CASSENYVGNTEAFF.

In this sample, this clone turned up once. The chain combines TRBV28 with TRBJ2-2; D remains ambiguous. This CDR3 contains 12 residues. Germline values: CDR1 MDHEN, CDR2 SYDVKM. Trimming cost V 6 bases and J 2 bases, with 4 bases left between them. The CDR3 region has the DNA TGTGCCAGCAGGTCAAACACCGGGGAGCTGTTTTTT. It codes for CASRSNTGELFF.

This sequence joins TRBV18 and TRBJ1-5; TRBD1 aligns across 7 bases. Trimming cost V 9 bases and J 0 bases; bases outside gene matches: 11. The CDR3 contains 16 residues. Germline loops: CDR1 KGHSH, CDR2 LQKENI. As DNA, the CDR3 is TGTGCCAGTTCTACAGGGGTCCTCATTAGCAATCAGCCCCAGCATTTT. This gives the protein CASSTGVLISNQPQHF.